The sequence of this T cell receptor beta chain was determined in a study of T cells in Graves' hyperthyroidism and ophthalmopathy (dated 2019 in TCRdb). General notes on the study: Peripheral blood samples were taken at initial diagnosis, before any treatment was given. A discovery cohort of approximately 100 patients, about 44 with Graves' ophthalmopathy and approximately 55 with stable Graves' hyperthyroidism, was used to find distinguishing TCR V-J signatures. Prospective prediction of ophthalmopathy was tested in an independent validation cohort of approximately 19 hyperthyroidism patients and 17 patients who later progressed to ophthalmopathy. The 100 discovery patients were divided at random into training and test sets in a 7:3 ratio. Thyroid tissue and blood T-cell repertoires from six or seven Graves' hyperthyroidism patients were also compared in the study. After blood sampling, hyperthyroidism patients were treated with methimazole at a starting dose of 30 mg daily, and ophthalmopathy patients were treated with high-dose intravenous methylprednisolone. The paper describes TCR Vbeta CDR3 sequencing of more than 120 peripheral blood samples, made up of 43 ophthalmopathy patients, some 76 hyperthyroidism patients and 17 progressor patients.

The TCR beta CDR3 regions were amplified from the RNA transcripts. A first-round RT-PCR of the TCR CDR3 used the HTBI primer set with the Qiagen OneStep RT-PCR kit. Libraries were constructed in a second round of multiplex PCR, after which size selection and purification were carried out. Sequencing of the libraries was done on an Illumina HiSeq2000 using paired-end 100 bp reads. As for how the authors treated the data: SOAPnuke was used to process the raw data, removing reads that contained adapters or uncalled bases, had a mean Phred below 15, or lacked an exact match to the constant primer or identifier. COPE v1.2.5 was used to merge the high-quality paired reads, and each unique nucleotide sequence was defined as a clonotype. MiTCR v1.1 was used to align clonotypes to the IMGT TRBV, TRBD and TRBJ reference segments. Analysis was restricted to V-J combinations with a frequency above 0.0001, which covered over 98% of repertoires. A TCS score was defined as the ratio between F50 (clonal expansion) and ExV (chaos), using BLOSUM62-based TCRdist between CDR3 peptides within each V-J. Welch's t-statistics and random forest reduced 514 V-J features to 13, which were used in a naive Bayes classifier (R e1071). TCRdb cleaned the public reads at Q25 with fastp, built clones with MiXCR and kept in-frame beta chains. Identical CDR3 protein sequences are pooled into one entry, listed with their most common genes and DNA. In this record, the V and J calls reflect TCRdb's handling and not the investigators' own analysis. This sample lists about 210,000 distinct CDR3 sequences; roughly 17% were detected once. Clones ranked in the top ten supply roughly 50% of the sample.

On this clonotype itself: Its specific antigen is unknown. No base quality information exists; no much larger clone differs at one position.

Graves' hyperthyroidism was defined as stable when no progression to ophthalmopathy occurred over 18 months of follow-up. Hyperthyroidism patients were aged 18 to 65 years and newly diagnosed, with disease duration of less than 2 months. Any patient with an uncontrolled infection, another autoimmune disease, pregnancy or lactation was excluded. Diagnoses were based on clinical symptoms, serum thyroxine and TRAb, thyroid ultrasound and orbital computed tomography. PBMCs were isolated from about 9.2 ml of fresh peripheral blood by Ficoll-Paque density gradient centrifugation. Total RNA was extracted with Trizol reagent, and quality was checked on an Agilent 2100 Bioanalyzer. Overall study outcomes, separate from this receptor: Blood samples also contained most of the expanded thyroid clonotypes (frequency above 0.001), which suggests that blood repertoires may reflect thyroid immune responses. Sample size was not statistically predetermined, and blinding of investigators to group allocation was not performed. A model built on a 13 V-J signature distinguished ophthalmopathy from stable hyperthyroidism, reaching about 89% sensitivity and under 84% specificity in cross-validation and 80%/75% in testing. In validation, progression to ophthalmopathy was predicted by the model with nearly 71% sensitivity and approximately 78% specificity, a median of approximately 6.5 months before onset.

Including the terminal cysteine and phenylalanine, the CDR3 comprises 16 residues. Only CDR3 DNA remains: 48 bases, in frame from the first base. V lost 1 base and J lost 3 bases, and the count of bases not matched to a germline gene is 6. CDR1 and CDR2 were assigned from the germline V gene as SGHAT and FQNNGV. The V and J segments used are TRBV11-2 and TRBJ2-7, and TRBD2 matches 10 of the central bases. The origin of this receptor is a man aged 45-65 years with Graves' hyperthyroidism. Input material: blood. In nucleotide form, the sequence is TGTGCCAGCAGCTTAGTGCCGGGACTAGCGATCTACGAGCAGTACTTC. This gives the protein CASSLVPGLAIYEQYF.